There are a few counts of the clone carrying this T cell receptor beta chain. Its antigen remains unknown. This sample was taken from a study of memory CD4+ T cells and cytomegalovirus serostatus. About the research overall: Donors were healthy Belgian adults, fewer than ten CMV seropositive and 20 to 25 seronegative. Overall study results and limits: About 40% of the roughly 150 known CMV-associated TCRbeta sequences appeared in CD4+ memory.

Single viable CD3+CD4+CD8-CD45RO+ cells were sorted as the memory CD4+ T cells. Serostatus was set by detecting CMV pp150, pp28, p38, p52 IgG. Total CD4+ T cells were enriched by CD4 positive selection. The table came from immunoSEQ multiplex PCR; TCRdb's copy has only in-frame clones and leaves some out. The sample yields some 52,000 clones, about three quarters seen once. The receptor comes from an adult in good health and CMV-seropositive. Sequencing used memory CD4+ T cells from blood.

In DNA, the CDR3 is TGTGCCAGCAGTGAAAGAGGTGAAAAACTGTTTTTT. Protein product: CASSERGEKLFF. The chain combines TRBV25-1 with TRBJ1-4, with D unresolved. Germline V gene data show CDR1 as MGHDK and CDR2 as SYGVNS. CDR3 size: 12 residues. Trimming removed 2 bases from V and 7 bases from J, with 5 bases in between. Filled out from reference TRBV25-1 and TRBJ1-4, the complete variable domain reads EADIYQTPRYLVIGTGKKITLECSQTMGHDKMYWYQQDPGMELHLIHYSYGVNSTEKGDLSSESTVSRIRTEHFPLTLESARPSHTSQYLCASSERGEKLFFGSGTQLSVL.